The rows below give T cell receptor beta chains drawn from one sample of a study of T cell responses to AZD1222 COVID-19 vaccine. This table comes from immunoSEQ multiplex PCR, and its TCRdb copy is limited to in-frame clones, with some not included. The top ten clones hold about 4.9% of a sample with tens of thousands of clones, 75% to 95% of them seen once. The sequences come from peripheral blood, collected on day 0 of MenACWY control vaccination. Receptor source: an adult in good health. CDR3s include the opening cysteine and the closing phenylalanine or tryptophan.

v_call	j_call	cdr3_aa
TRBV14	TRBJ2-5	CASSHWDRGETQYF
TRBV6-5	TRBJ2-1	CASAATHGNEQFF
TRBV27	TRBJ2-1	CASNPAGGYNEQFF
TRBV4-2	TRBJ1-1	CASSQEPGITEAFF
TRBV12-3/TRBV12-4	TRBJ2-3	CASSWREPDTQYF
TRBV28	TRBJ1-5	CAVRPRGLRAGNQPQHF
TRBV5-4	TRBJ2-7	CASSSGTPPREQYF
TRBV7-2	TRBJ2-3	CASSLVAGGSPDTQYF
TRBV29-1	TRBJ1-2	CSVEVRTGWGYTF
TRBV4-1	TRBJ2-6	CASSRLGTESTGANVLTF
TRBV7-9	TRBJ2-3	CASSPEGVTDTQYF
TRBV5-1	TRBJ2-7	CASSLSSRGREQYF
TRBV11-2	TRBJ2-3	CASSLALAGARGTQYF
TRBV30	TRBJ2-7	CAWSLGQGPYEQYF
TRBV6-2/TRBV6-3	TRBJ2-7	CASSYGGQVSYEQYF
TRBV27	TRBJ2-7	CASSLNSVNYEQYF
TRBV28	TRBJ2-7	CASSELRGLNEQYF
TRBV6-5	TRBJ1-2	CASSPGTAYGGYTF
TRBV19	TRBJ1-1	CASTYLGQGVTEAFF
TRBV7-6	TRBJ1-5	CASSLGVDNQPQHF
TRBV3-1/TRBV3-2	TRBJ1-3	CASSQEGGNTIYF
TRBV2	TRBJ2-7	CASRGELAGESIGYEQYF
TRBV15	TRBJ1-4	CATSRGLDEKLFF
TRBV3-1/TRBV3-2	TRBJ1-6	CASSQDYYNSPLHF
TRBV5-4	TRBJ1-2	CASSSPTNSNYGYTF
TRBV6-6	TRBJ1-2	CASTVTPTGLGYTF